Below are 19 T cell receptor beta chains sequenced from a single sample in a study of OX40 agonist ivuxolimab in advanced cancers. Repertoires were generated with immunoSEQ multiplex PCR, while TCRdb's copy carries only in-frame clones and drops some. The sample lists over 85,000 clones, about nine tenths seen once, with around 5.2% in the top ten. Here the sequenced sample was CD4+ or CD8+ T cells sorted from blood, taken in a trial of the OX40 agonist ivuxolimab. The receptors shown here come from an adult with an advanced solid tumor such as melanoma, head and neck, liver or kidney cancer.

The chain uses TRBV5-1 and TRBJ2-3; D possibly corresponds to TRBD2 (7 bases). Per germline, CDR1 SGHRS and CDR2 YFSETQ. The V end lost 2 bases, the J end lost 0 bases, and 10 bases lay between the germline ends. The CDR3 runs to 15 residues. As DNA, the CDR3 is TGCGCCAGCAGCTTACAGGGAGGGAGCACAGATACGCAGTATTTT. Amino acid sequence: CASSLQGGSTDTQYF.

DNA of the CDR3: TGTGCCACCAGCAGAGTATGGGGGGCGGTTGCGGCTGAAGCTTTCTTT. Translated: CATSRVWGAVAAEAFF. The genes are TRBV15 and TRBJ1-1; a weak D match, TRBD1 (6 bases). V was shortened by 1 base and J by 6 bases, with 18 bases between the two germline ends. Germline CDR1 is LNHNV and CDR2 is YYDKDF (reference sequence). CDR3 length: 16 residues. Full variable domain (rest looked up from reference TRBV15 and TRBJ1-1): DAMVIQNPRYQVTQFGKPVTLSCSQTLNHNVMYWYQQKSSQAPKLLFHYYDKDFNNEADTPDNFQSRRPNTSFCFLDIRSPGLGDTAMYLCATSRVWGAVAAEAFFGQGTRLTVV.

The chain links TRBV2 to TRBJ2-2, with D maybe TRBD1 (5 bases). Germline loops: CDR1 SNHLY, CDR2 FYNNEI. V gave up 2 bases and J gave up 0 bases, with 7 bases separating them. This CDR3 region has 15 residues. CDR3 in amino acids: CASSERGSNTGELFF. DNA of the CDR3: TGTGCCAGCAGTGAAAGGGGTTCGAACACCGGGGAGCTGTTTTTT.

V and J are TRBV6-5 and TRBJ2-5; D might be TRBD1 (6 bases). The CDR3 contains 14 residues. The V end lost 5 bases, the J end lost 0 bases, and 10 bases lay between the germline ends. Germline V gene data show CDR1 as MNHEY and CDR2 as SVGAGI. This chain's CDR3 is CASSMTGDQETQYF. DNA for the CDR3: TGTGCCAGCAGTATGACAGGTGACCAAGAGACCCAGTACTTC.

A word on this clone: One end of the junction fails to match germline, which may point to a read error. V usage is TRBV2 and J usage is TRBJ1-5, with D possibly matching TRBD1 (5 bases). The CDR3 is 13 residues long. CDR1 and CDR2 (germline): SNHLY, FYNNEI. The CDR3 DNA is TGTGCTAGCACGCAAGGGGACCGTCAGCCCCAGCATTTT. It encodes CASTQGDRQPQHF.

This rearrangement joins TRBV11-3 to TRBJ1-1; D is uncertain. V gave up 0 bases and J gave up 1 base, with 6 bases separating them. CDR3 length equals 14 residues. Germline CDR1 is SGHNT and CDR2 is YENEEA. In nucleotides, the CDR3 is TGTGCCAGCAGCTTAGACGGCAGGAACACTGAAGCTTTCTTT. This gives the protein CASSLDGRNTEAFF. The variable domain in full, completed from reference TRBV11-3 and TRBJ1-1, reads EAGVVQSPRYKIIEKKQPVAFWCNPISGHNTLYWYLQNLGQGPELLIRYENEEAVDDSQLPKDRFSAERLKGVDSTLKIQPAELGDSAVYLCASSLDGRNTEAFFGQGTRLTVV.

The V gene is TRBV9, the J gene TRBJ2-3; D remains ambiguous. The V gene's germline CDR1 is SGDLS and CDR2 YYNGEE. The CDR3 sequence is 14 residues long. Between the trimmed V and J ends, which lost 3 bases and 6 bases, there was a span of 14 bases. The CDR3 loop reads CASSARSGSDTQYF. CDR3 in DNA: TGTGCCAGCAGCGCCAGATCGGGCTCGGATACGCAGTATTTT.

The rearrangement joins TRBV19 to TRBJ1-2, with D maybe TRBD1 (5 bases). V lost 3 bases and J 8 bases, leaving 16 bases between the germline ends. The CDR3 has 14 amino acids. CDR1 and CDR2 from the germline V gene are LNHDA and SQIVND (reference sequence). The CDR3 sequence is CASSMDKLYAGYTF. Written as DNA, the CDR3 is TGTGCCAGTAGTATGGACAAGCTTTATGCGGGCTACACCTTC.

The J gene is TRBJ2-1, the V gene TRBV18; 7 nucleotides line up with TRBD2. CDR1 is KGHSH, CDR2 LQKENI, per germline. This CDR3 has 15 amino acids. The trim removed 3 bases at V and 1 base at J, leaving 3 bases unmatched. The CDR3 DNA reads TGTGCCAGCTCACCCGCGGGAGTGTCCTACAATGAGCAGTTCTTC. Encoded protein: CASSPAGVSYNEQFF.

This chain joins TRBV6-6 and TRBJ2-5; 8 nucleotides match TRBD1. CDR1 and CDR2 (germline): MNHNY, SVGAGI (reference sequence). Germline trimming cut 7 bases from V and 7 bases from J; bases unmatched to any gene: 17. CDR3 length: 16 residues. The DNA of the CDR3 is TGTGCCAGCACTAGTGGACAGGGCCTTTATTATGGGACCCAGTACTTC. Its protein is CASTSGQGLYYGTQYF.

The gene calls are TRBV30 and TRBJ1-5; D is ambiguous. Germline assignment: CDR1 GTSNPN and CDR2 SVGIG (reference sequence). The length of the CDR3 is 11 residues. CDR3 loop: CTFSGNQPQHF. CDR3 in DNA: TGTACGTTTTCTGGCAATCAGCCCCAGCATTTT.

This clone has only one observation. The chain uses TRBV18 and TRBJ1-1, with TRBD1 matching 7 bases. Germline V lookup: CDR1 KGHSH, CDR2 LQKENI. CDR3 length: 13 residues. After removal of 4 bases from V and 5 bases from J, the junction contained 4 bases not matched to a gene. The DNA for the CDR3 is TGTGCCAGCTCACGTTTACAGGGGACTGAAGCTTTCTTT. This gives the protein CASSRLQGTEAFF.

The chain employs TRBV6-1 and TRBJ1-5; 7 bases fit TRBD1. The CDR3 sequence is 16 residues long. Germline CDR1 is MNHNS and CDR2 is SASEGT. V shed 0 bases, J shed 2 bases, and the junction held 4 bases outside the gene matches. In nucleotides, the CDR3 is TGTGCCAGCAGTGAAGCGCCGGGGACAGGCAATCAGCCCCAGCATTTT. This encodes CASSEAPGTGNQPQHF.

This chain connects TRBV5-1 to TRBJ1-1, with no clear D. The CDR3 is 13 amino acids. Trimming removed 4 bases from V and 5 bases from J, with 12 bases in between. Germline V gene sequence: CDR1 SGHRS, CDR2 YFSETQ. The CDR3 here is CASSPRTGTEAFF. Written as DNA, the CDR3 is TGCGCCAGCAGCCCCCGCACGGGAACTGAAGCTTTCTTT.

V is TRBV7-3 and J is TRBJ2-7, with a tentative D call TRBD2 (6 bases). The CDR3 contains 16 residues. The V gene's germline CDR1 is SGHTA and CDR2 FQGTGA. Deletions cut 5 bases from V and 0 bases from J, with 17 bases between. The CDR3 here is CASSPPGGLSSYEQYF. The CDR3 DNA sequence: TGTGCCAGCAGCCCCCCCGGGGGATTAAGCTCCTACGAGCAGTACTTC.

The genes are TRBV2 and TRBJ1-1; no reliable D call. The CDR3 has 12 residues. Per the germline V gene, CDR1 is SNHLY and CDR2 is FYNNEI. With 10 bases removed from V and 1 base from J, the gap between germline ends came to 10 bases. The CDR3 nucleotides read TGTGCCATACAGTATACGAACACTGAAGCTTTCTTT. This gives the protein CAIQYTNTEAFF. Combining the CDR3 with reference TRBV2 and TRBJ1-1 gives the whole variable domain EPEVTQTPSHQVTQMGQEVILRCVPISNHLYFYWYRQILGQKVEFLVSFYNNEISEKSEIFDDQFSVERPDGSNFTLKIRSTKLEDSAMYFCAIQYTNTEAFFGQGTRLTVV.

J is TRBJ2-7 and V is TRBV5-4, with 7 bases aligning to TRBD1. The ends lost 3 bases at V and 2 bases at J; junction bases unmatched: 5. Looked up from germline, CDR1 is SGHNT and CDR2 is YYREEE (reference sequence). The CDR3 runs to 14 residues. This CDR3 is CASSSGQRAYEQYF. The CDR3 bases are TGTGCCAGCAGCTCGGGACAGCGAGCCTACGAGCAGTACTTC.

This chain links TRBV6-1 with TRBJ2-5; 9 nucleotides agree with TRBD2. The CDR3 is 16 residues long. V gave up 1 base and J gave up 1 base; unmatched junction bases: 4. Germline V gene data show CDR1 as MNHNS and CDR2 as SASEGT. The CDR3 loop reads CASSEVPSGAQETQYF. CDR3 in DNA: TGTGCCAGCAGTGAAGTGCCTAGCGGGGCCCAAGAGACCCAGTACTTC.

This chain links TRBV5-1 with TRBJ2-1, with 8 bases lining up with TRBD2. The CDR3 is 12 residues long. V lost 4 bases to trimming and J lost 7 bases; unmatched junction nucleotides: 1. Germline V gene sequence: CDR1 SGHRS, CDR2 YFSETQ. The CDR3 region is CASSTGGNEQFF. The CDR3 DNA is TGCGCCAGCAGCACGGGGGGGAATGAGCAGTTCTTC.